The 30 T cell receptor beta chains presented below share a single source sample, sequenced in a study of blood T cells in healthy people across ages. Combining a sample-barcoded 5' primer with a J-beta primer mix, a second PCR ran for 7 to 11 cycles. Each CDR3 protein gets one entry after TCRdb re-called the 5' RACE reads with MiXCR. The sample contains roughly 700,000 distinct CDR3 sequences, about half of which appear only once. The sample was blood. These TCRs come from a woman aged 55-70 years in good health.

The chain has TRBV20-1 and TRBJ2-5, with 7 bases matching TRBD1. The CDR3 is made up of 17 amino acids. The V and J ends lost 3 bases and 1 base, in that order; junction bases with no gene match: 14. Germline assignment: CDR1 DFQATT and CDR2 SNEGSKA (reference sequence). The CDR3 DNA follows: TGCAGTGCTAGCCCGTTAGACAGGGTGCTCAGCCAAGAGACCCAGTACTTC. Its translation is CSASPLDRVLSQETQYF.

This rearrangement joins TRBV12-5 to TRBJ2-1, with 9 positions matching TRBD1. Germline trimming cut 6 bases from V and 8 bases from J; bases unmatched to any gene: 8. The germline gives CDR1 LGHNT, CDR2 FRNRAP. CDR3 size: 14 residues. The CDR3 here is CASGPGQGRDEQFF. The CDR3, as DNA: TGTGCTAGTGGACCCGGACAGGGGCGAGATGAGCAGTTCTTC.

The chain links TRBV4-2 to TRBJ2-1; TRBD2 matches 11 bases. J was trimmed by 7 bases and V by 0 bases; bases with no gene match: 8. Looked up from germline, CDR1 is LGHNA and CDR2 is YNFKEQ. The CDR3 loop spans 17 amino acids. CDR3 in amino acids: CASSQEPGTSGTNEQFF. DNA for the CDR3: TGTGCCAGCAGCCAAGAACCTGGGACTAGCGGTACGAATGAGCAGTTCTTC.

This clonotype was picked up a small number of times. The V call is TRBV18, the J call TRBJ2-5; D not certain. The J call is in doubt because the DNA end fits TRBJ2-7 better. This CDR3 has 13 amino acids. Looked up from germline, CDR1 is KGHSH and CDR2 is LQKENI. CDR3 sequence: CASSPRHLYEQYF. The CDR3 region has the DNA TGTGCCAGCTCACCACGGCACCTCTACGAGCAGTACTTC.

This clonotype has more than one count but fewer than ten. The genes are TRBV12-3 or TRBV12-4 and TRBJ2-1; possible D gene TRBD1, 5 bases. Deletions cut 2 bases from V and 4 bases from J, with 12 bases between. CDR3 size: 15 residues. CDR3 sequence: CASSLISGSYNEQFF. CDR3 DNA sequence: TGTGCCAGCAGTTTAATTTCAGGGTCGTACAATGAGCAGTTCTTC.

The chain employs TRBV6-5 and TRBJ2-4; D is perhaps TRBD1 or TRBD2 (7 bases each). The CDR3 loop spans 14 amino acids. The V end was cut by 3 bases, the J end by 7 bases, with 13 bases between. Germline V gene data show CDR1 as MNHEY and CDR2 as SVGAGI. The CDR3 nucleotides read TGTGCCAGCAGTTATACAGGGGAGGGGAACATTCAGTACTTC. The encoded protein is CASSYTGEGNIQYF.

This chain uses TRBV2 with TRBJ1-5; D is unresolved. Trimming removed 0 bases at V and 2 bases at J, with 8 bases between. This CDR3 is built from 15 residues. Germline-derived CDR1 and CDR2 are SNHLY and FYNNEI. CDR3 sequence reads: CASSEAGLGNQPQHF. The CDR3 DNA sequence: TGTGCCAGCAGTGAAGCAGGGCTTGGCAATCAGCCCCAGCATTTT.

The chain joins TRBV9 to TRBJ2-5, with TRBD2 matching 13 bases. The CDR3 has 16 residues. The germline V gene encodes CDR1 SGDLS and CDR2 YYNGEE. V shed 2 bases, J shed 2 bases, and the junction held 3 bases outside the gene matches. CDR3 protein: CASSVGLAGLQETQYF. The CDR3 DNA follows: TGTGCCAGCAGCGTGGGACTAGCGGGACTTCAAGAGACCCAGTACTTC. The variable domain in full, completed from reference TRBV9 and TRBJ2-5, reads DSGVTQTPKHLITATGQRVTLRCSPRSGDLSVYWYQQSLDQGLQFLIQYYNGEERAKGNILERFSAQQFPDLHSELNLSSLELGDSALYFCASSVGLAGLQETQYFGPGTRLLVL.

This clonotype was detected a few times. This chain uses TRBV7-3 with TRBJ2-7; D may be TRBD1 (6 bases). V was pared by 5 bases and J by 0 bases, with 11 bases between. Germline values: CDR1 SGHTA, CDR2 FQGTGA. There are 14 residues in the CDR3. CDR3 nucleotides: TGTGCCAGCAGCCCCCGGGACATCTCCTACGAGCAGTACTTC. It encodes CASSPRDISYEQYF.

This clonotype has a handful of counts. The CDR3 region has the DNA TGCAGTGCTAGGGGGCCCGGGAACTATGGCTACACCTTC. This sequence encodes CSARGPGNYGYTF. The chain links TRBV20-1 to TRBJ1-2, with D perhaps matching TRBD1 (5 bases). V was cut by 3 bases and J by 2 bases, with 10 bases left in between. This CDR3 has 13 residues. Germline V gives CDR1 DFQATT, CDR2 SNEGSKA (reference sequence).

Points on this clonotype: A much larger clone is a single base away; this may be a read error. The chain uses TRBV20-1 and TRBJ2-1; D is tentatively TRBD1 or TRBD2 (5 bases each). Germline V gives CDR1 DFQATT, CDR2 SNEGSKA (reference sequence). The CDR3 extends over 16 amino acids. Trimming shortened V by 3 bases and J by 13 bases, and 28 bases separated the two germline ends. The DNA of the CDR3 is TGCAGTGCTAGTCCACCGCTCGGGGCCCTACAAGAGACCCAGTTCTTC. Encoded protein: CSASPPLGALQETQFF.

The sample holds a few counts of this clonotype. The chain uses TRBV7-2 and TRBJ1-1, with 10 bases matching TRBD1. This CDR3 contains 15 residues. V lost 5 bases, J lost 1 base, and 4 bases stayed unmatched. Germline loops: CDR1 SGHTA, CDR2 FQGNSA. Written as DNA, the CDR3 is TGTGCCAGCAGCACCCGACAGGGGGCGAACACTGAAGCTTTCTTT. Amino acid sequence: CASSTRQGANTEAFF.

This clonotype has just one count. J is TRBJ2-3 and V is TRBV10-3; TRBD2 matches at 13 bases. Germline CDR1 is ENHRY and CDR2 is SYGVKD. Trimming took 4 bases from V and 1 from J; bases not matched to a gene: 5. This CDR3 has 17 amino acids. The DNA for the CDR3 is TGTGCCATCAGTGCAACTAGCGGGAGGGCCGGCACAGATACGCAGTATTTT. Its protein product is CAISATSGRAGTDTQYF.

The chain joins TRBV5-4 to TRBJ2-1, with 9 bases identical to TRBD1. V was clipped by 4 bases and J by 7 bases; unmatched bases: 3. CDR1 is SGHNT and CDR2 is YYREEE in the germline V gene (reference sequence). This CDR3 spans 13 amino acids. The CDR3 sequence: CASSETGGNEQFF. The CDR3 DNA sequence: TGTGCCAGCAGCGAGACAGGGGGGAATGAGCAGTTCTTC.

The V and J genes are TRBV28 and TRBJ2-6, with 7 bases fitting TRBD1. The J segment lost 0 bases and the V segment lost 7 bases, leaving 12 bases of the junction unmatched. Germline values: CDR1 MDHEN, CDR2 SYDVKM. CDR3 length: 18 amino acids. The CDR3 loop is CASINTGALHSGANVLTF. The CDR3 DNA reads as TGTGCCAGCATTAATACAGGGGCCCTACACTCTGGGGCCAACGTCCTGACTTTC.

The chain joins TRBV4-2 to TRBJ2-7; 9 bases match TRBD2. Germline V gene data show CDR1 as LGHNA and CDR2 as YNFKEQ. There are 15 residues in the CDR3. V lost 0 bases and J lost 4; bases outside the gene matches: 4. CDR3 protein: CASSQDLAGFYEQYF. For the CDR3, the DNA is TGTGCCAGCAGCCAAGATCTAGCGGGATTTTACGAGCAGTACTTC.

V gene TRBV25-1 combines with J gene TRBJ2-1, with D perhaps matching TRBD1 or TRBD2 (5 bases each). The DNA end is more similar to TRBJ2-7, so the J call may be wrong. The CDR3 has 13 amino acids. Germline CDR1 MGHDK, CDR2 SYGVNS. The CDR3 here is CASSGDGYNEQYF. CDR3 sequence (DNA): TGTGCCAGCAGTGGGGACGGGTACAATGAGCAGTACTTC.

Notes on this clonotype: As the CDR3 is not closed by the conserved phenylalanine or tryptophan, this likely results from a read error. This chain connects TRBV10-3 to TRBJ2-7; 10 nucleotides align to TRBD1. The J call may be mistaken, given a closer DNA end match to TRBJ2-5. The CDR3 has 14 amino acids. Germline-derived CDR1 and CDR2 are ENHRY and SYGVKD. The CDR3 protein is CAISDGTGVETQYC. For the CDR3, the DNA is TGTGCCATCAGTGACGGGACAGGGGTCGAGACCCAGTACTGC.

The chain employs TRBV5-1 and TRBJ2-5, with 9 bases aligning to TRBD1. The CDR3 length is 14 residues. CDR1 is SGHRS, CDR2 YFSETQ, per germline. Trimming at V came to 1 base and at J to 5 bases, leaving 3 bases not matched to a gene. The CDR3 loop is CASSLTGGWETQYF. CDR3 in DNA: TGCGCCAGCAGCTTGACAGGGGGCTGGGAGACCCAGTACTTC. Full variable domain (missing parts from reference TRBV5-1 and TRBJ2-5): KAGVTQTPRYLIKTRGQQVTLSCSPISGHRSVSWYQQTPGQGLQFLFEYFSETQRNKGNFPGRFSGRQFSNSRSEMNVSTLELGDSALYLCASSLTGGWETQYFGPGTRLLVL.

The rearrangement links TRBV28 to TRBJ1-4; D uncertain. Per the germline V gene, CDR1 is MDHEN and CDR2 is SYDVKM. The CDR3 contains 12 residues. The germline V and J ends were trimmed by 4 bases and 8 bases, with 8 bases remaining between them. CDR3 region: CASSYLGEKLFF. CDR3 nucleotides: TGTGCCAGCAGTTACCTCGGGGAAAAACTGTTTTTT.

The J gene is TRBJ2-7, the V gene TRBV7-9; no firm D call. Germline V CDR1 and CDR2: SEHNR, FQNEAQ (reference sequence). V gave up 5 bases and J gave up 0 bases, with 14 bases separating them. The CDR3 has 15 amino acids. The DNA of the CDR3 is TGTGCCAGCAGCCCCCGAACAGTGGCCTCCTACGAGCAGTACTTC. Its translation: CASSPRTVASYEQYF.

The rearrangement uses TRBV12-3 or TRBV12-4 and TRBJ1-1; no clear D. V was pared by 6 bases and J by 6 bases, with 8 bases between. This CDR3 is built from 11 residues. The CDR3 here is CASSQRAEAFF. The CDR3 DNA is TGTGCCAGCAGCCAGAGGGCTGAAGCTTTCTTT.

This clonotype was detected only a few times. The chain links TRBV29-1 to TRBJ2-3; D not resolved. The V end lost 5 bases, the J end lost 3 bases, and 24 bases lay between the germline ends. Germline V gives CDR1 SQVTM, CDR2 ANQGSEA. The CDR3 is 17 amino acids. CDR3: CSVRNPVRSPQTDTQYF. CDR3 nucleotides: TGCAGCGTTAGGAATCCGGTTAGGAGTCCTCAGACAGATACGCAGTATTTT.

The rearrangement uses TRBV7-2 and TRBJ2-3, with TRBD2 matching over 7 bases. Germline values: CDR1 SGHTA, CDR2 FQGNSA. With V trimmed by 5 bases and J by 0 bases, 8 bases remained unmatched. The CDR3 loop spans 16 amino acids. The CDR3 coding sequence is TGTGCCAGCAGCCAGTTCTCGCGGGGGAGCACAGATACGCAGTATTTT. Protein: CASSQFSRGSTDTQYF.

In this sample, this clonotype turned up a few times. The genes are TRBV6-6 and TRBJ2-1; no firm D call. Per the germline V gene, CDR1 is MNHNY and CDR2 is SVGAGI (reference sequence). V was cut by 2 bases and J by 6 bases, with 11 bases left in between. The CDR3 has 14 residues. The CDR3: CASSYAVPGNEQFF. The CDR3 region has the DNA TGTGCCAGCAGTTACGCCGTTCCGGGCAATGAGCAGTTCTTC.

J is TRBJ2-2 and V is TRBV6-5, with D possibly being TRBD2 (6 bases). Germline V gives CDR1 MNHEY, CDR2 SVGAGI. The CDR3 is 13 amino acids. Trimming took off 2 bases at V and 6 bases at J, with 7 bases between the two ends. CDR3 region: CASSYGLSGELFF. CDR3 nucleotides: TGTGCCAGCAGTTACGGACTATCCGGGGAGCTGTTTTTT.

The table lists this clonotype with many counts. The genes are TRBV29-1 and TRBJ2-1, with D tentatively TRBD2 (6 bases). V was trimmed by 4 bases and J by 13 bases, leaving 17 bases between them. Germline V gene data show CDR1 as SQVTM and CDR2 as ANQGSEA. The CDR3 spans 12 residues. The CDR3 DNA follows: TGCAGCGTTGGACAGCGAGGAGGGGTCCAGTTCTTC. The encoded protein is CSVGQRGGVQFF.

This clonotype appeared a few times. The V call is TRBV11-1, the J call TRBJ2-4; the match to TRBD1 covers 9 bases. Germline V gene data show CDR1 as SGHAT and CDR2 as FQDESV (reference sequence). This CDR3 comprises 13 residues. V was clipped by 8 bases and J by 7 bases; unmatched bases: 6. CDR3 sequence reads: CASGTGFGNIQYF. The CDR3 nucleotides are TGTGCCAGCGGGACAGGGTTTGGGAACATTCAGTACTTC.

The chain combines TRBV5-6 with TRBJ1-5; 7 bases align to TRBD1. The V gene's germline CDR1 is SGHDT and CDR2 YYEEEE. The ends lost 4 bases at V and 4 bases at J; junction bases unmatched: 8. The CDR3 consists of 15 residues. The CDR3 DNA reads TGTGCCAGCAGCGTTACAGGGGAAGGGAATCAGCCCCAGCATTTT. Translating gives CASSVTGEGNQPQHF.

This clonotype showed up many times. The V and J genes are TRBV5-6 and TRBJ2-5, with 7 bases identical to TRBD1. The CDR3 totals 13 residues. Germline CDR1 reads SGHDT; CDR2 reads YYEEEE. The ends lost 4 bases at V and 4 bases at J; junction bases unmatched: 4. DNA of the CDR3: TGTGCCAGCAGCCGGGACAGCGGAGAGACCCAGTACTTC. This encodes CASSRDSGETQYF.